This entry lists 29 T cell receptor beta chains sequenced from one sample in a study of CD8 T cells in ankylosing spondylitis. Study results and limitations: Characteristic, it appeared, of ankylosing spondylitis blood was a TCR beta motif of fewer than 10 highly homologous variants.

Using its own MiXCR run on the 5' RACE reads, TCRdb lists one record per CDR3 protein. The sample records about 340,000 distinct CDR3 sequences, around 8% being singletons. Antigens of these TCRs are unknown. Input material: blood, either unsorted or a sorted T cell fraction (not recorded which). These receptors came from a male donor with ankylosing spondylitis.

V is TRBV12-3 or TRBV12-4 and J is TRBJ1-5, with D perhaps matching TRBD1 (5 bases). The CDR3 runs 16 residues. The V gene lost 5 bases and the J gene lost 3 bases, with 17 bases spanning the gap. CDR3 residues: CASSPEDTLDNQPQHF. The CDR3, as DNA: TGTGCCAGCAGTCCCGAGGACACTCTCGACAATCAGCCCCAGCATTTT.

In this sample, this clonotype turned up a few times. V usage is TRBV4-2 and J usage is TRBJ2-2; D unresolved. V was clipped by 4 bases and J by 3 bases, with 9 bases between them. Germline V gene sequence: CDR1 LGHNA, CDR2 YNFKEQ. The CDR3 covers 14 residues. The CDR3 loop is CASSPQKDTGELFF. As DNA, the CDR3 is TGTGCCAGCAGCCCTCAGAAAGACACCGGGGAGCTGTTTTTT.

The genes are TRBV7-2 and TRBJ2-1, with no clear D. CDR3 length: 13 amino acids. The V and J ends lost 4 bases and 6 bases respectively, with 10 bases between them. Germline V gene lookup returns CDR1 SGHTA and CDR2 FQGNSA. The CDR3 DNA is TGTGCCAGCAGCTCCTTCTACCTCAATGAGCAGTTCTTC. Its translation: CASSSFYLNEQFF. The entire variable domain, with the rest obtained from reference TRBV7-2 and TRBJ2-1, is as follows: GAGVSQSPSNKVTEKGKDVELRCDPISGHTALYWYRQSLGQGLEFLIYFQGNSAPDKSGLPSDRFSAERTGGSVSTLTIQRTQQEDSAVYLCASSSFYLNEQFFGPGTRLTVL.

This clonotype was picked up many times. The genes are TRBV20-1 and TRBJ2-1; 12 positions agree with TRBD2. There are 14 residues in the CDR3. J lost 4 bases, V lost 5 bases, and 3 bases had no gene match. Per the germline V gene, CDR1 is DFQATT and CDR2 is SNEGSKA (reference sequence). CDR3 nucleotides: TGCAGTGCTTCGACTAGCGGGAGATACAATGAGCAGTTCTTC. Amino acids: CSASTSGRYNEQFF.

The CDR3 region has the DNA TGTGCCAGCAGTCCCGTGATAGGCCGTCATGAAAAACTGTTTTTT. Protein sequence: CASSPVIGRHEKLFF. The J gene is TRBJ1-4, the V gene TRBV12-3 or TRBV12-4; D call uncertain. CDR3 length: 15 residues. The V end lost 5 bases, the J end lost 6 bases, and 16 bases lay between the germline ends.

V gene TRBV3-1 combines with J gene TRBJ2-1, with D possibly matching TRBD2 (5 bases). V was shortened by 2 bases and J by 10 bases, with 12 bases between the two germline ends. The CDR3 length is 13 residues. Germline CDR1 is LGHDT and CDR2 is YNNKEL (reference sequence). In DNA, the CDR3 is TGTGCCAGCAGCCAACCTAGCTGGAGGGAGCAGTTCTTC. This sequence encodes CASSQPSWREQFF.

V is TRBV6-2 or TRBV6-3 and J is TRBJ2-2; 8 bases agree with TRBD1. This CDR3 contains 16 residues. Germline V gene sequence: CDR1 MNHEY, CDR2 SVGEGT. The V segment lost 6 bases and the J segment 1 base; nucleotides outside the gene matches: 7. The CDR3 DNA follows: TGTGCCAGCAGCCCGACAGGGGCGATGAACACCGGGGAGCTGTTTTTT. Its protein product is CASSPTGAMNTGELFF.

This clonotype was detected a few times. The chain has TRBV7-3 and TRBJ2-1; D may be TRBD1 or TRBD2 (6 bases each). The CDR3 sequence is 16 residues long. V was shortened by 0 bases and J by 6 bases, with 15 bases between the two germline ends. Germline V gene sequence: CDR1 SGHTA, CDR2 FQGTGA. CDR3 nucleotides: TGTGCCAGCAGCTTAACGGTGTCACAGGGAGGCAATGAGCAGTTCTTC. Its translation: CASSLTVSQGGNEQFF.

This clonotype was counted between two and nine times. The chain recombines TRBV11-3 with TRBJ2-3; 13 bases fit TRBD2. The germline CDR1 and CDR2 sequences are SGHNT and YENEEA. The CDR3 length is 15 residues. V lost 6 bases and J lost 4; bases outside the gene matches: 4. CDR3 DNA sequence: TGTGCCAGCAGACTAGCGGGAGGGACGGCAGATACGCAGTATTTT. Its protein is CASRLAGGTADTQYF.

In its sample, this clonotype was seen many times. This rearrangement joins TRBV28 to TRBJ1-2, with TRBD1 matching 11 bases. The CDR3 sequence is 15 residues long. The V and J ends lost 3 bases and 4 bases, in that order; junction bases with no gene match: 4. Germline assignment: CDR1 MDHEN and CDR2 SYDVKM. The CDR3 loop reads CASSLGGQGVYGYTF. The CDR3 DNA reads as TGTGCCAGCAGTTTGGGGGGACAGGGGGTCTATGGCTACACCTTC.

The chain has TRBV5-1 and TRBJ1-2; the match to TRBD1 covers 8 bases. With V trimmed by 4 bases and J by 2 bases, 4 bases remained unmatched. Germline CDR1 is SGHRS and CDR2 is YFSETQ. The CDR3 is made up of 14 amino acids. The CDR3 DNA follows: TGCGCCAGCAGCCTAGGGACAGGAAACTATGGCTACACCTTC. Translating it yields CASSLGTGNYGYTF.

This clonotype has a count of ten or more. The rearrangement links TRBV11-3 to TRBJ2-1; D ambiguous. Trimming took 5 bases from V and 0 from J, leaving 11 bases between them. Germline-derived CDR1 and CDR2 are SGHNT and YENEEA. The CDR3 runs to 15 residues. The CDR3 sequence: CASSPLKGSYNEQFF. Here the CDR3 DNA reads TGTGCCAGCAGCCCCCTCAAAGGCTCCTACAATGAGCAGTTCTTC.

This clonotype was recorded a few times. The chain recombines TRBV10-3 with TRBJ1-1, with D perhaps matching TRBD1 (5 bases). The CDR3 sequence is 16 residues long. Germline CDR1 is ENHRY and CDR2 is SYGVKD. With 6 bases removed from V and 0 bases from J, the gap between germline ends came to 17 bases. The DNA for the CDR3 is TGTGCCATCAGCGGGGGTCTACAGTACATGAACACTGAAGCTTTCTTT. Its protein is CAISGGLQYMNTEAFF.

This clonotype was counted at least ten times. The chain couples TRBV29-1 to TRBJ1-2; unclear D gene. Germline V gene lookup returns CDR1 SQVTM and CDR2 ANQGSEA. The CDR3 is 11 amino acids. Trimming stripped 6 bases from V and 4 bases from J, with 9 bases between. CDR3 residues: CSVMDAYGYTF. The CDR3 nucleotides read TGCAGCGTCATGGACGCCTATGGCTACACCTTC.

The chain is built from TRBV20-1 and TRBJ2-5; D not resolved. This CDR3 contains 15 residues. Germline V CDR1 and CDR2: DFQATT, SNEGSKA (reference sequence). V lost 0 bases and J lost 3, with 14 bases in between. The CDR3 spells CSARDGRTAEETQYF. In nucleotides, the CDR3 is TGCAGTGCTAGAGATGGTCGAACAGCTGAAGAGACCCAGTACTTC.

This clonotype is medium-sized by share. The genes are TRBV12-3 or TRBV12-4 and TRBJ1-5; 7 bases fit TRBD1. This CDR3 is 14 amino acids long. V trimming: 2 bases; J trimming: 2 bases; junction bases outside the gene matches: 0. The DNA of the CDR3 is TGTGCCAGCAGTTTACAGGGGGGCAATCAGCCCCAGCATTTT. It translates to CASSLQGGNQPQHF.

Details on this clonotype: The DNA is left out, because the CDR3 cannot be placed on it with certainty; the CDR3 is given as TCRdb lists it. The gene calls are TRBV27 and TRBJ1-2; the DNA was not used to check the table's D call, TRBD1. The CDR3 totals 14 residues, both ends included. CDR1 is MNHEY, CDR2 SMNVEV, per germline (reference sequence). CDR3 protein: CASSTSGQAYGYTF.

The chain couples TRBV20-1 to TRBJ2-4, with 7 nucleotides matching TRBD2. This CDR3 spans 16 amino acids. With 3 bases clipped from V and 2 bases from J, the junction kept 10 bases outside the gene matches. Germline loops: CDR1 DFQATT, CDR2 SNEGSKA (reference sequence). The CDR3, as DNA: TGCAGTGCTAGTGCAACCCCTAGCGGCTCCAAAAACATTCAGTACTTC. As protein: CSASATPSGSKNIQYF.

A few counts support this clonotype. The chain uses TRBV12-3 or TRBV12-4 and TRBJ2-3, with a weak D call TRBD2 (6 bases). The V end was cut by 7 bases, the J end by 6 bases, with 20 bases between. The CDR3 runs to 15 residues. This CDR3 reads CASNLVGSLTDTQYF. The CDR3 bases are TGTGCCAGCAACTTAGTCGGGAGTCTCACGGATACGCAGTATTTT.

J is TRBJ2-1 and V is TRBV9, with D tentatively TRBD2 (5 bases). Germline assignment: CDR1 SGDLS and CDR2 YYNGEE. The V and J ends lost 3 bases and 7 bases respectively, with 8 bases between them. CDR3 length: 12 residues. This chain's CDR3 is CASSASGNEQFF. The CDR3 DNA is TGTGCCAGCAGCGCTTCGGGGAATGAGCAGTTCTTC.

A remark on this clonotype: Germline and junction disagree at one end, which may indicate a read error. V and J are TRBV20-1 and TRBJ2-1; tentative D call: TRBD1 (6 bases). Looked up from germline, CDR1 is DFQATT and CDR2 is SNEGSKA (reference sequence). The CDR3 loop spans 16 amino acids. For the CDR3, the DNA is TGCTGTGCTTTGACAGGTCTGGCGAGCTCCTACAATGAGCAGTTCTTC. Translation: CCALTGLASSYNEQFF.

This chain uses TRBV7-2 with TRBJ1-5; no clear D gene. This CDR3 has 15 residues. Germline-derived CDR1 and CDR2 are SGHTA and FQGNSA. With 1 base removed from V and 7 bases from J, the gap between germline ends came to 14 bases. The CDR3: CASSLVVGNKQPQHF. CDR3 nucleotide sequence: TGTGCCAGCAGCTTAGTGGTAGGGAACAAACAGCCCCAGCATTTT.

Ten or more counts support this clonotype. The V gene is TRBV6-2 or TRBV6-3, the J gene TRBJ1-1; 7 bases are shared with TRBD1. V gave up 2 bases and J gave up 2 bases; unmatched junction bases: 11. Germline CDR1 reads MNHEY; CDR2 reads SVGEGT. The CDR3 is 17 residues long. The DNA for the CDR3 is TGTGCCAGCAGTTACCACAGGGGCCGAGAGTCAAACACTGAAGCTTTCTTT. It codes for CASSYHRGRESNTEAFF.

The chain combines TRBV20-1 with TRBJ2-3, with 12 positions matching TRBD2. The V segment lost 4 bases and the J segment 4 bases; nucleotides outside the gene matches: 12. Per the germline V gene, CDR1 is DFQATT and CDR2 is SNEGSKA (reference sequence). CDR3 size: 17 residues. This chain's CDR3 is CSATLAGGVISADTQYF. The CDR3, as DNA: TGCAGTGCTACCCTAGCGGGAGGGGTGATCAGCGCAGATACGCAGTATTTT.

This clonotype was observed at least ten times. This chain links TRBV29-1 with TRBJ1-1; D gene ambiguous. The CDR3 sequence is 9 residues long. Trimming took off 3 bases at V and 12 bases at J, with 8 bases between the two ends. Germline V lookup: CDR1 SQVTM, CDR2 ANQGSEA. The CDR3 loop is CSVDLRPFF. The CDR3 nucleotides read TGCAGCGTTGATTTGAGGCCTTTCTTT.

CDR3 sequence reads: CAIREGVGGGNEKLFF. The CDR3 bases are TGTGCCATCAGAGAAGGTGTTGGAGGGGGCAATGAAAAACTGTTTTTT. The rearrangement links TRBV10-3 to TRBJ1-4; 7 bases are shared with TRBD1. The germline V gene encodes CDR1 ENHRY and CDR2 SYGVKD. Trimming at V came to 6 bases and at J to 5 bases, leaving 12 bases not matched to a gene. CDR3 length: 16 residues.

At least ten counts were recorded for this clonotype. V gene TRBV5-6 combines with J gene TRBJ1-1; D remains unclear. V was trimmed by 4 bases and J by 4 bases, leaving 8 bases between them. This CDR3 has 12 residues. CDR1 SGHDT and CDR2 YYEEEE come from the germline V gene. The CDR3 DNA reads as TGTGCCAGCAGCAACTGGGGCACTGAAGCTTTCTTT. Translation: CASSNWGTEAFF.

In its sample, this clonotype was seen many times. The rearrangement uses TRBV27 and TRBJ2-1, with 9 bases that match TRBD2. Germline V gene sequence: CDR1 MNHEY, CDR2 SMNVEV (reference sequence). With 6 bases clipped from V and 6 bases from J, the junction kept 18 bases outside the gene matches. The length of the CDR3 is 18 residues. The CDR3: CASSLVPPGLALLNEQFF. CDR3 sequence (DNA): TGTGCCAGCAGCTTAGTTCCCCCGGGACTAGCTCTTCTCAATGAGCAGTTCTTC.

V usage is TRBV15 and J usage is TRBJ2-7, with 11 bases that match TRBD2. Germline CDR1 LNHNV, CDR2 YYDKDF (reference sequence). The V and J ends lost 3 bases and 6 bases, in that order; junction bases with no gene match: 7. The CDR3 has 15 amino acids. This CDR3 reads CATSSVAGGLREQYF. DNA of the CDR3: TGTGCCACCAGCAGCGTAGCGGGAGGGCTTCGCGAGCAGTACTTC. The complete variable domain, with remaining parts taken from reference TRBV15 and TRBJ2-7, reads DAMVIQNPRYQVTQFGKPVTLSCSQTLNHNVMYWYQQKSSQAPKLLFHYYDKDFNNEADTPDNFQSRRPNTSFCFLDIRSPGLGDTAMYLCATSSVAGGLREQYFGPGTRLTVT.